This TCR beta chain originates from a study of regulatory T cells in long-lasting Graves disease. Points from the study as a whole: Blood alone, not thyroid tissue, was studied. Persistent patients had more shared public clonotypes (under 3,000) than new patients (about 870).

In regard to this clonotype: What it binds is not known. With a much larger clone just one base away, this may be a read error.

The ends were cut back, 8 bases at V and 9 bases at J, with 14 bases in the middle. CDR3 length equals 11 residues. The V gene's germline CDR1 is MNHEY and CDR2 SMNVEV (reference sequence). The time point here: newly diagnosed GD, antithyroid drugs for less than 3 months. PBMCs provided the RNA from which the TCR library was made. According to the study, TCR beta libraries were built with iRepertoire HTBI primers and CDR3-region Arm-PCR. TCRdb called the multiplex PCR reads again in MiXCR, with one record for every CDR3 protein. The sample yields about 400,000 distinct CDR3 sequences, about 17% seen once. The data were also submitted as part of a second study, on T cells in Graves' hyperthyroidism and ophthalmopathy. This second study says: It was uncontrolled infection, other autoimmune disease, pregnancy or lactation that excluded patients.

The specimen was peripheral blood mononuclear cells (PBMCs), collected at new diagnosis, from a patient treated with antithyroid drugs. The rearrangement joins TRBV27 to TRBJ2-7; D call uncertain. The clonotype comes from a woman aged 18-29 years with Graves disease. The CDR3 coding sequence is TGTGCCAGCGGTCCGGCCGACGGGCAGTACTTC. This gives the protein CASGPADGQYF.